The entry that follows covers one TCR beta chain sequence. In its sample, this clonotype was seen a few times. Its recognized antigen is unknown. Base quality data are lacking; no much larger clone is found one base away. Systemically healthy Caucasian individuals from Russia, 35 to 40 in total and aged about 6 to 95 years, were included as donors. Ten milliliters of peripheral blood were drawn from each donor into EDTA-treated Vacutainer tubes. Ficoll-Paque density-gradient centrifugation was used to isolate PBMCs, with at least 6.5 million per sample. Trizol reagent was used to extract total RNA from PBMCs, with at least 6 micrograms per sample. For every donor, flow cytometry on a PBMC aliquot measured the percentage of naive CD45RAhigh/CD27high T cells. This sample stems from a study of blood T cells in healthy people across ages (dated by TCRdb to 2014 to 2015). Background on the whole study: Template switching captured roughly one uniquely barcoded TCR beta cDNA molecule per two T cells in model experiments. To track age-related changes in TCR beta repertoire diversity, the study relied on deep sequencing normalized with unique cDNA molecular identifiers. Four age groups were formed from the donors: young (average around 15 years), middle-aged (more than 35), aged (about 68) and long-lived (around 82). To avoid experimental bias, donors of different ages were distributed randomly across sequencing lanes. Two additional independent replicas of 1 million unique cDNA reads from the same blood draw were analyzed for two donors (one aged 18 to 30 and one aged 80 or older).

Spanning cysteine to phenylalanine, the CDR3 consists of 14 amino acids. Only the CDR3 DNA is retained, 42 bases long and in frame from the first base. CDR1 and CDR2 (MNHEY, SMNVEV) derive from the germline V gene (reference sequence). V drops 0 bases and J drops 4 bases, leaving 9 bases in between. The library relied on 5' RACE. TCRdb shows the sequencer as Illumina HiSeq 2500. A second PCR of about 7 to 12 cycles was run with a J-beta primer mix and a sample-barcoded 5' primer. Each TCR beta cDNA molecule received a unique molecular identifier from a template-switch 5' adaptor carrying 12 random nucleotides. Each sample yielded at least 3 million CDR3-containing paired-end reads. First-strand cDNA was synthesized from all RNA with the Mint cDNA synthesis kit, primed by a TRBC-specific oligonucleotide. After uracil-DNA glycosylase treatment, a first 18-cycle PCR used universal primers M1SS and BC2_uni_R on all cDNA. The study's own analysis went as follows. For normalization, 1 million high-quality reads, each with a distinct molecular identifier, were randomly selected from each sample. Reads with shared molecular identifiers were discarded instead of being binned into consensus sequences. CDR3 identification, clonotype clustering and error correction used MiTCR with a Q25 quality threshold and the strictest error-elimination algorithm. A nonparametric unseen species model with Euler transformation was used to estimate a lower bound on total TCR beta diversity. TCRdb itself trimmed the public reads at Q25 with fastp, ran MiXCR and retained productive beta chains. CDR3 protein duplicates are merged, each entry listing the most common genes and DNA. It is TCRdb's table, rather than the study itself, that gives the V and J calls and clone size. This sample has roughly 680,000 distinct CDR3 sequences in its table, and about 51% of those were observed once. The top ten hold roughly 13% of the sample.

The study at large found these results: As age increased, observed TCR beta diversity per million T cells dropped in a roughly linear way, and a significant reduction was already evident by age 40. Bulk unsorted PBMC profiling prevented conclusive comparison of naive and antigen-experienced compartments. Because the CMV infection status of the donors was unknown, age-related changes in expanded clonotypes may potentially have been confounded. Estimates of total diversity based on one million sequenced T cells were regarded as lower bounds and as underestimates. There was a strong correlation between observed TCR beta diversity and the percentage of naive T cells measured by flow cytometry. Compared with the aged group, the long-lived group had more naive CD4+ T cells, fewer expanded clones and increased TCR diversity, a pattern suggesting age selection.

Input material: blood. This sequence originates from a woman of 80 years or more in good health. The rearrangement joined TRBV27 to TRBJ1-2; 6 matching bases give a weak D call of TRBD1. The CDR3 protein sequence reads: CASSLSSGVYGYTF. The DNA reads as follows: TGTGCCAGCAGTTTATCGTCAGGGGTCTATGGCTACACCTTC.